Included here is one TCR beta chain sequence, with context. This sample is part of a study of T cell changes during pregnancy in multiple sclerosis. TCRdb's copy holds only in-frame clones and misses some; the assay was immunoSEQ multiplex PCR. The table shows about 41,000 clones, with roughly 93% occurring only once. CDR3 length equals 15 residues. Trimming removed 0 bases from V and 1 base from J, with 10 bases in between. Germline CDR1 SGHVS, CDR2 FQNEAQ. V and J are TRBV7-8 and TRBJ2-7; a weak D match, TRBD2 (6 bases). The starting material was CD8+ T cells from peripheral blood mononuclear cells, obtained in the third trimester of pregnancy. This receptor was identified in a female donor with multiple sclerosis, enrolled in a pregnancy study. CDR3 in amino acids: CASSLAERVSYEQYF. In nucleotides, the CDR3 is TGTGCCAGCAGCTTAGCGGAGCGGGTTTCCTACGAGCAGTACTTC.